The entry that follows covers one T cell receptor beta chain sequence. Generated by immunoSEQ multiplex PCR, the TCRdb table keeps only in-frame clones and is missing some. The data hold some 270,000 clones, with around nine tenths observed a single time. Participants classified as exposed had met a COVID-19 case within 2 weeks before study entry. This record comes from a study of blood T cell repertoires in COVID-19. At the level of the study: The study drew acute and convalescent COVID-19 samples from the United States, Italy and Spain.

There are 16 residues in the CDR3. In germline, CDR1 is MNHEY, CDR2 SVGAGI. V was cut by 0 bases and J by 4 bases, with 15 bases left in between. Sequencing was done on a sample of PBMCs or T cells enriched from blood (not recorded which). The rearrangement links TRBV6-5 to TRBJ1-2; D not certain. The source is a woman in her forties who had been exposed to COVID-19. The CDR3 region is CASSYSAPAGTYGYTF. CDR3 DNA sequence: TGTGCCAGCAGTTACTCGGCCCCGGCGGGAACCTATGGCTACACCTTC.